This T cell receptor (beta chain) stems from a study of cytomegalovirus exposure and HLA in healthy donors. V lost 1 base and J 2 bases, leaving 9 bases between the germline ends. Per germline, CDR1 SGHNT and CDR2 YENEEA. The CDR3 has 14 residues. Primers for the PCR totalled 60 Vbeta and 13 Jbeta. This table comes from immunoSEQ multiplex PCR, and its TCRdb copy is limited to in-frame clones, with some not included. The data contain around 150,000 clones, around 75% of them singletons. Sequenced material: PBMCs. This receptor was taken from a man aged 55 to 69 in good health and CMV-seronegative. The rearrangement joins TRBV11-3 to TRBJ2-7, with D maybe TRBD2 (5 bases). CDR3 sequence: CASSLGRGTYEQYF. DNA for the CDR3: TGTGCCAGCAGCTTAGGAAGAGGGACCTACGAGCAGTACTTC. The variable domain in full, with the rest retrieved from reference TRBV11-3 and TRBJ2-7, is EAGVVQSPRYKIIEKKQPVAFWCNPISGHNTLYWYLQNLGQGPELLIRYENEEAVDDSQLPKDRFSAERLKGVDSTLKIQPAELGDSAVYLCASSLGRGTYEQYFGPGTRLTVT.